This TCR beta chain was obtained from a study of cytomegalovirus exposure and HLA in healthy donors. Assay: immunoSEQ multiplex PCR; the TCRdb copy retains only in-frame clones and omits some. The sample consists of more than 65,000 clones, approximately 96% of them appearing once. Study-wide results and caveats: In vitro testing confirmed three CMV-associated chains as specific for CMV antigens.

Trimming shortened V by 2 bases and J by 4 bases, and 8 bases separated the two germline ends. The CDR3 is 14 amino acids. Germline CDR1 is MGHRA and CDR2 is YSYEKL. A remark on this clone: Its specificity is unknown.

The rearrangement links TRBV4-1 to TRBJ1-4; D unclear. The sequence was obtained from a young woman in good health and CMV-seronegative. Sequencing input: PBMCs. In DNA form, the CDR3 reads TGCGCCAGCAGCCAACAGGCGGGTAATGAAAAACTGTTTTTT. Its protein product is CASSQQAGNEKLFF.